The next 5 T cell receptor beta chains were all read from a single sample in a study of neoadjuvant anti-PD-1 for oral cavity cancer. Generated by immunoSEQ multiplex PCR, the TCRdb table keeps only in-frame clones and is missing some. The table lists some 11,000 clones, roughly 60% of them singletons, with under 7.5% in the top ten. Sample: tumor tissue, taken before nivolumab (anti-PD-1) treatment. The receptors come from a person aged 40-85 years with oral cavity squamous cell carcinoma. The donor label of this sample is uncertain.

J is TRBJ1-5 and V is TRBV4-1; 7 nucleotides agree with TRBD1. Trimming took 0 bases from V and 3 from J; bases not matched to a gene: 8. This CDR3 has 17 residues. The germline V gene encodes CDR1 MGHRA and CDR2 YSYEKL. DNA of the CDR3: TGCGCCAGCAGCCAAGAGGGCGGGACAGTTATCAATCAGCCCCAGCATTTT. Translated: CASSQEGGTVINQPQHF.

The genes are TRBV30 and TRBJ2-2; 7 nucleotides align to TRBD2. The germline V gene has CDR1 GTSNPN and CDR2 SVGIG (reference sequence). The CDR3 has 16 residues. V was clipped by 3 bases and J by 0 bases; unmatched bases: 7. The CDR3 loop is CAWRVSGLANTGELFF. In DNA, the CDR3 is TGTGCCTGGAGGGTTAGCGGGCTCGCGAACACCGGGGAGCTGTTTTTT. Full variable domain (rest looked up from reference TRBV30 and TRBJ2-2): SQTIHQWPATLVQPVGSPLSLECTVEGTSNPNLYWYRQAAGRGLQLLFYSVGIGQISSEVPQNLSASRPQDRQFILSSKKLLLSDSGFYLCAWRVSGLANTGELFFGEGSRLTVL.

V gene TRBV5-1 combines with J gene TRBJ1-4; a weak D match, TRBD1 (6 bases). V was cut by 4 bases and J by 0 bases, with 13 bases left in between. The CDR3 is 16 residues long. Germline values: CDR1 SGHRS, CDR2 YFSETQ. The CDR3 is CASSHAGVPTNEKLFF. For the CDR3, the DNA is TGCGCCAGCAGCCACGCAGGGGTCCCAACTAATGAAAAACTGTTTTTT. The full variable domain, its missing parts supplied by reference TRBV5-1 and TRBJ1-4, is KAGVTQTPRYLIKTRGQQVTLSCSPISGHRSVSWYQQTPGQGLQFLFEYFSETQRNKGNFPGRFSGRQFSNSRSEMNVSTLELGDSALYLCASSHAGVPTNEKLFFGSGTQLSVL.

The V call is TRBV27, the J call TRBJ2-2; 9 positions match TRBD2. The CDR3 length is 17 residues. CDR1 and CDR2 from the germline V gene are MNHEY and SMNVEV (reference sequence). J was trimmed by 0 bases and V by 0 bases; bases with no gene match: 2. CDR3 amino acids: CASSLSRTSANTGELFF. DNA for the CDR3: TGTGCCAGCAGTTTATCTCGGACTAGCGCGAACACCGGGGAGCTGTTTTTT.

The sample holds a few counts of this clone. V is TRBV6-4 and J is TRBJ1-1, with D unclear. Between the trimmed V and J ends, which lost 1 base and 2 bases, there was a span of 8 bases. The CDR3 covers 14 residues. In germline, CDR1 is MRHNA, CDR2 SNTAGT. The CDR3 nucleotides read TGTGCCAGCAGTGACTTTAGCTCCAACACTGAAGCTTTCTTT. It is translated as CASSDFSSNTEAFF.